This is a list of T cell receptor beta chains from one sample in a study of T cell clones after liver transplantation. Libraries were prepared by immunoSEQ multiplex PCR; TCRdb keeps only in-frame clonotypes and omits some of them. The sample consists of about 100,000 clones, around four fifths of them appearing once. The sample consisted of CD4+ T cells from blood, taken before liver transplant. The receptor source for this set is a human donor who received a liver transplant. Each CDR3 is given with its conserved first and last residue. The D gene is left open where the match is weak. The listing skips clone size in some rows; elsewhere it reads once, few, many or a size class.

clone_size: .
d_call: .
cdr3_length: 15
j_call: TRBJ2-3
v_call: TRBV5-4
cdr3_nt: TGTGCCAGCAGCCCCGCTGGAGCTAGCACAGATACGCAGTATTTT
cdr3_aa: CASSPAGASTDTQYF

clone_size: .
d_call: TRBD1
cdr3_length: 14
j_call: TRBJ1-5
v_call: TRBV18
cdr3_nt: TGTGCCAGCTCACCGACAGGGGACAATCAGCCCCAGCATTTT
cdr3_aa: CASSPTGDNQPQHF

clone_size: .
d_call: .
cdr3_length: 13
j_call: TRBJ1-1
v_call: TRBV19
cdr3_nt: TGTGCCAGTACCAGTTTAATGAACACTGAAGCTTTCTTT
cdr3_aa: CASTSLMNTEAFF

clone_size: .
d_call: TRBD2
cdr3_length: 17
j_call: TRBJ2-1
v_call: TRBV5-1
cdr3_nt: TGCGCCAGCAGCCCTTGGGGACTAGCGGGGCAATACAATGAGCAGTTCTTC
cdr3_aa: CASSPWGLAGQYNEQFF

clone_size: few
d_call: .
cdr3_length: 14
j_call: TRBJ2-5
v_call: TRBV19
cdr3_nt: TGTGCCAGTAGTGACCCCCGGTGGCAAGAGACCCAGTACTTC
cdr3_aa: CASSDPRWQETQYF

clone_size: .
d_call: TRBD1
cdr3_length: 15
j_call: TRBJ1-5
v_call: TRBV11-2
cdr3_nt: TGTGCCAGCAGCTTATACAGGGGGCCCAATCAGCCCCAGCATTTT
cdr3_aa: CASSLYRGPNQPQHF

clone_size: .
d_call: TRBD1
cdr3_length: 15
j_call: TRBJ1-2
v_call: TRBV28
cdr3_nt: TGTGCCAGCAGTTTCTGGACAGGGCTTAACTATGGCTACACCTTC
cdr3_aa: CASSFWTGLNYGYTF

clone_size: .
d_call: .
cdr3_length: 13
j_call: TRBJ2-7
v_call: TRBV27
cdr3_nt: TGTGCCAGCAGTTTACCAAACTCCTACGAGCAGTACTTC
cdr3_aa: CASSLPNSYEQYF

clone_size: .
d_call: TRBD2
cdr3_length: 16
j_call: TRBJ2-5
v_call: TRBV5-1
cdr3_nt: TGCGCCAGCAGCTCGGAGCGGGGCGTTAGAGGAGAGACCCAGTACTTC
cdr3_aa: CASSSERGVRGETQYF

clone_size: .
d_call: .
cdr3_length: 14
j_call: TRBJ2-2
v_call: TRBV7-7
cdr3_nt: TGTGCCAGCAGCTCACAGGGCGACACCGGGGAGCTGTTTTTT
cdr3_aa: CASSSQGDTGELFF

clone_size: .
d_call: .
cdr3_length: 15
j_call: TRBJ2-6
v_call: TRBV28
cdr3_nt: TGTGCCAGCAGGCCCGCTAGCGATGGGGCCAACGTCCTGACTTTC
cdr3_aa: CASRPASDGANVLTF

clone_size: .
d_call: .
cdr3_length: 15
j_call: TRBJ2-7
v_call: TRBV2
cdr3_nt: TGTGCCAGCAGTGATAACACGGGAGTCTCCTACGAGCAGTACTTC
cdr3_aa: CASSDNTGVSYEQYF

clone_size: .
d_call: .
cdr3_length: 16
j_call: TRBJ1-2
v_call: TRBV21-1
cdr3_nt: TGTGCCAGCAGCACGGGCAGGGAGGACCTTAACTATGGCTACACCTTC
cdr3_aa: CASSTGREDLNYGYTF

clone_size: .
d_call: TRBD1
cdr3_length: 13
j_call: TRBJ2-7
v_call: TRBV18
cdr3_nt: TGTGCCAGCTCACGGGACAGGGGGTACGAGCAGTACTTC
cdr3_aa: CASSRDRGYEQYF

clone_size: .
d_call: .
cdr3_length: 16
j_call: TRBJ1-2
v_call: TRBV19
cdr3_nt: TGTGCCAGTAGTAATTTTGGAGGGCCTCTAGTTTATGGCTACACCTTC
cdr3_aa: CASSNFGGPLVYGYTF

clone_size: .
d_call: .
cdr3_length: 15
j_call: TRBJ2-2
v_call: TRBV5-1
cdr3_nt: TGCGCCAGCAGCTTCATAGGGGGGAAGACCGGGGAGCTGTTTTTT
cdr3_aa: CASSFIGGKTGELFF

clone_size: .
d_call: TRBD1
cdr3_length: 16
j_call: TRBJ2-2
v_call: TRBV4-3
cdr3_nt: TGCGCCAGCAGCCAGCTCTTAGGGGGCGGTCCCGGGGAGCTGTTTTTT
cdr3_aa: CASSQLLGGGPGELFF

clone_size: few
d_call: .
cdr3_length: 11
j_call: TRBJ2-1
v_call: TRBV2
cdr3_nt: TGTGCCAGCAGCCAAGCCAATGAGCAGTTCTTC
cdr3_aa: CASSQANEQFF

clone_size: .
d_call: .
cdr3_length: 12
j_call: TRBJ2-5
v_call: TRBV7-2
cdr3_nt: TGTGCCAGCCGTTTAGTGGGGGAGACCCAGTACTTC
cdr3_aa: CASRLVGETQYF

clone_size: .
d_call: .
cdr3_length: 14
j_call: TRBJ1-2
v_call: TRBV18
cdr3_nt: TGTGCCAGCTCACCAGGTGGGGGTAACTATGGCTACACCTTC
cdr3_aa: CASSPGGGNYGYTF

clone_size: .
d_call: .
cdr3_length: 12
j_call: TRBJ1-1
v_call: TRBV28
cdr3_nt: TGTGCCAGCAGTTTGTCAAACACTGAAGCTTTCTTT
cdr3_aa: CASSLSNTEAFF

clone_size: .
d_call: .
cdr3_length: 13
j_call: TRBJ1-2
v_call: TRBV5-6
cdr3_nt: TGTGCCAGCAGCAGTAGGTCCCCTTATGGCTACACCTTC
cdr3_aa: CASSSRSPYGYTF

clone_size: .
d_call: .
cdr3_length: 14
j_call: TRBJ2-7
v_call: TRBV28
cdr3_nt: TGTGCCAGCAGCTCCGGAGGGTACGACTACGAGCAGTACTTC
cdr3_aa: CASSSGGYDYEQYF

clone_size: .
d_call: .
cdr3_length: 15
j_call: TRBJ2-7
v_call: TRBV19
cdr3_nt: TGTGCCAGTAGTAGGGGGACCCAACCCCTCTACGAGCAGTACTTC
cdr3_aa: CASSRGTQPLYEQYF

clone_size: .
d_call: TRBD1
cdr3_length: 15
j_call: TRBJ1-2
v_call: TRBV5-1
cdr3_nt: TGCGCCAGCAGCCAGGGACAGGTGACTAACTATGGCTACACCTTC
cdr3_aa: CASSQGQVTNYGYTF

clone_size: .
d_call: .
cdr3_length: 14
j_call: TRBJ2-2
v_call: TRBV6-5
cdr3_nt: TGTGCCAGCAGTTACAGATCCATGGGAAGGGAGCTGTTTTTT
cdr3_aa: CASSYRSMGRELFF

clone_size: .
d_call: TRBD2
cdr3_length: 15
j_call: TRBJ2-1
v_call: TRBV2
cdr3_nt: TGTGCCAGCAGTGGCCAGGGACTAGCGGGAGCTGAGCAGTTCTTC
cdr3_aa: CASSGQGLAGAEQFF

clone_size: once
d_call: TRBD1
cdr3_length: 14
j_call: TRBJ1-1
v_call: TRBV7-9
cdr3_nt: TGTGCCAGCAGCCCAGGGGGCGCGGACACTGAAGCTTTCTTT
cdr3_aa: CASSPGGADTEAFF

clone_size: .
d_call: .
cdr3_length: 14
j_call: TRBJ1-5
v_call: TRBV18
cdr3_nt: TGTGCCAGCTCGAATGGGGGTAGCAATCAGCCCCAGCATTTT
cdr3_aa: CASSNGGSNQPQHF

clone_size: .
d_call: .
cdr3_length: 15
j_call: TRBJ2-1
v_call: TRBV11-3
cdr3_nt: TGTGCCAGCAGCTTAGATCCGGAGGGGGGTGGTGAGCAGTTCTTC
cdr3_aa: CASSLDPEGGGEQFF

clone_size: .
d_call: TRBD1
cdr3_length: 15
j_call: TRBJ2-1
v_call: TRBV28
cdr3_nt: TGTGCCAGCAGTTTGACAGGGGGCGGTTACAATGAGCAGTTCTTC
cdr3_aa: CASSLTGGGYNEQFF

clone_size: .
d_call: .
cdr3_length: 13
j_call: TRBJ1-1
v_call: TRBV4-2
cdr3_nt: TGTGCCAGCAGCCGGGAATTAAACACTGAAGCTTTCTTT
cdr3_aa: CASSRELNTEAFF

clone_size: once
d_call: .
cdr3_length: 12
j_call: TRBJ2-7
v_call: TRBV5-1
cdr3_nt: TGCGCCAGCAGCCCCTCTCTCTACGAGCAGTACTTC
cdr3_aa: CASSPSLYEQYF

clone_size: .
d_call: .
cdr3_length: 16
j_call: TRBJ1-1
v_call: TRBV7-9
cdr3_nt: TGTGCCAGCAGCAAACAGACAGACCCGGGGAACACTGAAGCTTTCTTT
cdr3_aa: CASSKQTDPGNTEAFF

clone_size: .
d_call: .
cdr3_length: 13
j_call: TRBJ1-6
v_call: TRBV6-6
cdr3_nt: TGTGCCAGCAGTTTCACCAGGTATTCACCCCTCCACTTT
cdr3_aa: CASSFTRYSPLHF

clone_size: .
d_call: .
cdr3_length: 14
j_call: TRBJ2-7
v_call: TRBV6-1
cdr3_nt: TGTGCCAGCTTGACGGACAGCCCACCCTACGAGCAGTACTTC
cdr3_aa: CASLTDSPPYEQYF

clone_size: .
d_call: .
cdr3_length: 15
j_call: TRBJ2-7
v_call: TRBV30
cdr3_nt: TGTGCCTGGAGTGGAACGGGACCAGCCCTCATCGAGCAGTACTTC
cdr3_aa: CAWSGTGPALIEQYF

clone_size: .
d_call: .
cdr3_length: 16
j_call: TRBJ2-7
v_call: TRBV28
cdr3_nt: TGTGCCAGCAGCGAATTTAGCCTACAGGGCTCCTACGAGCAGTACTTC
cdr3_aa: CASSEFSLQGSYEQYF

clone_size: .
d_call: .
cdr3_length: 15
j_call: TRBJ2-7
v_call: TRBV27
cdr3_nt: TGTGCCAGCAGTTTGTTAGCGGCAAGCTCCTACGAGCAGTACTTC
cdr3_aa: CASSLLAASSYEQYF

clone_size: .
d_call: .
cdr3_length: 16
j_call: TRBJ2-3
v_call: TRBV7-2
cdr3_nt: TGTGCCAGCAGTAACCAGCGTAGCTCGGGACCAGATACGCAGTATTTT
cdr3_aa: CASSNQRSSGPDTQYF

clone_size: .
d_call: TRBD1
cdr3_length: 17
j_call: TRBJ1-1
v_call: TRBV2
cdr3_nt: TGTGCCAGCGGAATCGACAGGGACCGAAGTAAAGGAACTGAAGCTTTCTTT
cdr3_aa: CASGIDRDRSKGTEAFF

clone_size: once
d_call: .
cdr3_length: 13
j_call: TRBJ1-1
v_call: TRBV6-1
cdr3_nt: TGTGCCAGCAGTGACCGTGGGGCGAGTGAAGCTTTCTTT
cdr3_aa: CASSDRGASEAFF

clone_size: .
d_call: .
cdr3_length: 12
j_call: TRBJ2-2
v_call: TRBV7-2
cdr3_nt: TGTGCCAGCAGCCTCGGGGCGGGGGAGCTGTTTTTT
cdr3_aa: CASSLGAGELFF

clone_size: once
d_call: TRBD2
cdr3_length: 17
j_call: TRBJ2-5
v_call: TRBV4-2
cdr3_nt: TGTGCCAGCAGCCAAGGGACTAGCGGGAGCAAGGGGGAGACCCAGTACTTC
cdr3_aa: CASSQGTSGSKGETQYF

clone_size: .
d_call: .
cdr3_length: 15
j_call: TRBJ1-1
v_call: TRBV4-3
cdr3_nt: TGCGCCAGCAGCCAAGACCGTCGGGGGGCGATGCTATCTTTCTTT
cdr3_aa: CASSQDRRGAMLSFF

clone_size: .
d_call: TRBD1
cdr3_length: 15
j_call: TRBJ1-2
v_call: TRBV9
cdr3_nt: TGTGCCAGCAGCGCGGGACAGCCGGGGGCGGCTGGCTACACCTTC
cdr3_aa: CASSAGQPGAAGYTF

clone_size: once
d_call: .
cdr3_length: 13
j_call: TRBJ2-1
v_call: TRBV5-1
cdr3_nt: TGCGCCAGCAGCTTGGTTAAGGGTTTTGAACAGTTCTTC
cdr3_aa: CASSLVKGFEQFF

clone_size: .
d_call: .
cdr3_length: 16
j_call: TRBJ1-6
v_call: TRBV7-8
cdr3_nt: TGTGCCAGCAGCTTACGGGAAAGCTCCTATAATTCACCCCTCCACTTT
cdr3_aa: CASSLRESSYNSPLHF

clone_size: .
d_call: .
cdr3_length: 14
j_call: TRBJ2-1
v_call: TRBV15
cdr3_nt: TGTGCCACCAGCAGAGATGTAGGGGTCAATGAGCAGTTCTTC
cdr3_aa: CATSRDVGVNEQFF

clone_size: .
d_call: .
cdr3_length: 14
j_call: TRBJ2-1
v_call: TRBV4-3
cdr3_nt: TGCGCCAGCAGCCAAGATTATGGGAACAATGAGCAGTTCTTC
cdr3_aa: CASSQDYGNNEQFF

clone_size: .
d_call: .
cdr3_length: 15
j_call: TRBJ1-3
v_call: TRBV6-1
cdr3_nt: TGTGCCAGCAGCGACCAGGGATCAGGGGTAAACACCATATATTTT
cdr3_aa: CASSDQGSGVNTIYF